Sequencing of this TCR beta chain was carried out in a study of cytomegalovirus exposure and HLA in healthy donors. Whole-study findings and limits: A later analysis, which compared TCR beta chains of equal frequency, found the HLA-associated ones more clonally expanded. The classifier reportedly diagnosed cytomegalovirus status with high sensitivity and specificity.

A multiplex PCR was run with 60 Vbeta primers and 13 Jbeta primers. Libraries were prepared by immunoSEQ multiplex PCR; TCRdb keeps only in-frame clonotypes and omits some of them. The table shows roughly 250,000 clones, with 84% occurring only once. Worth noting for this clone: No antigen is known for it.

This CDR3 spans 13 amino acids. Trimming took 5 bases from V and 0 from J, leaving 8 bases between them. Per germline, CDR1 MDHEN and CDR2 SYDVKM. Sequenced input: PBMCs. The TCR was taken from a middle-aged woman in good health and CMV-seropositive. V and J are TRBV28 and TRBJ2-7; D not certain. The CDR3 DNA follows: TGTGCCAGCAGTGTTTCCGTCTCCTACGAGCAGTACTTC. Translated: CASSVSVSYEQYF.